The sample holds many counts of the clone carrying this T cell receptor beta chain. Its target is not known. The data belong to a study of CD8 T cells in ankylosing spondylitis. The study, taken as a whole, reports: Characteristic, it appeared, of ankylosing spondylitis blood was a TCR beta motif of seven or eight highly homologous variants. CD8+ by phenotype, disease-linked clones were relatively rare in peripheral blood.

Quantitative 5'-RACE with molecular barcodes produced the TCR beta libraries. MiXCR, run by TCRdb on the 5' RACE reads, gives a single entry per CDR3 protein. Of roughly 250,000 distinct CDR3 sequences listed, 7.5% to 9% are singletons. Germline V lookup: CDR1 DFQATT, CDR2 SNEGSKA (reference sequence). The CDR3 has 11 residues. With V trimmed by 6 bases and J by 6 bases, 2 bases remained unmatched. This sequence joins TRBV20-1 and TRBJ2-3, with 8 bases aligning to TRBD1. The receptor was isolated from a male donor with ankylosing spondylitis or in good health (not recorded which). Sequencing was performed on blood, either unsorted or a sorted T cell fraction (not recorded which). This CDR3 is CSANRGDTQYF. The CDR3 DNA sequence: TGCAGTGCAAACAGGGGGGATACGCAGTATTTT.